This TCR beta chain comes out of a study of blood T cells in healthy people across ages. Overall study results and limits: Naive CD4+ cell counts and diversity both ran higher in long-lived than in aged donors.

This clonotype was seen more than once but under ten times. What it binds is unknown. Then a second PCR, running about 6 to 12 cycles, was carried out with a sample-barcoded 5' primer and a J-beta primer mix. Through a template-switch adaptor with 12 random nucleotides, each cDNA molecule received a tag. Every individual sample yielded 2.5 million or more paired-end reads (each containing CDR3). TCRdb called the 5' RACE reads again in MiXCR, with one record for every CDR3 protein. The sample includes about 930,000 distinct CDR3 sequences, just under 30% of them seen just once. This sample was also put to use in a study of T cells of mothers and their children. From that study: Per child, 2.5 million to 3.5 million TCR beta CDR3 reads were obtained, against over 8 million per mother.

The sequence was obtained from a woman aged 40 to 55 in good health. What was sequenced was blood.

The chain's CDR3 is CATGIGRSYEQYF. The CDR3 DNA is TGTGCCACCGGGATCGGCAGATCCTACGAGCAGTACTTC. The J gene is TRBJ2-7, the V gene TRBV15; D gene uncertain. Germline CDR1 LNHNV, CDR2 YYDKDF (reference sequence). V was shortened by 8 bases and J by 1 base, with 12 bases between the two germline ends. The CDR3 sequence is 13 residues long.